The 23 T cell receptor beta chains below all came from one sample that was sequenced in a study of shared clonotypes between healthy human individuals. TCRdb keeps only in-frame clones here, not all; method: immunoSEQ multiplex PCR. The sample includes about 1,500,000 clones, 96% of them seen just once. Sequencing used naive CD4+ T cells sorted from blood. Indicated subset: CD45RA+ positively selected. These receptors came from a man aged 25 to 40 in good health.

The chain carries TRBV5-1 and TRBJ2-5; a possible D gene is TRBD2 (6 bases). Trimming removed 0 bases at V and 4 bases at J, with 13 bases between. Germline lookup yields CDR1 SGHRS and CDR2 YFSETQ. The CDR3 has 15 amino acids. The CDR3 DNA is TGCGCCAGCAGCTTGGACGGGAGAGATCGAGAGACCCAGTACTTC. Amino acid sequence: CASSLDGRDRETQYF.

V is TRBV6-1 and J is TRBJ2-3; D is ambiguous. V lost 3 bases and J 6 bases, leaving 10 bases between the germline ends. In germline, CDR1 is MNHNS, CDR2 SASEGT. This CDR3 comprises 13 residues. As DNA, the CDR3 is TGTGCCAGCAGTGACACCCTGACGGATACGCAGTATTTT. It codes for CASSDTLTDTQYF.

The chain carries TRBV18 and TRBJ1-3; unclear D gene. Trimming removed 3 bases from V and 0 bases from J, with 15 bases in between. CDR1 and CDR2 from the germline V gene are KGHSH and LQKENI. The CDR3 loop spans 17 amino acids. CDR3 nucleotides: TGTGCCAGCTCACCCCTCCCAGGCAGGAACTCTGGAAACACCATATATTTT. It encodes CASSPLPGRNSGNTIYF.

The rearrangement uses TRBV7-8 and TRBJ2-1; no firm D call. Germline V lookup: CDR1 SGHVS, CDR2 FQNEAQ. Trimming took 6 bases from V and 6 from J, leaving 9 bases between them. The CDR3 loop spans 12 amino acids. CDR3 in amino acids: CASSYLLNEQFF. CDR3 DNA sequence: TGTGCCAGCAGTTACCTCCTCAATGAGCAGTTCTTC. The whole variable domain, remainder taken from reference TRBV7-8 and TRBJ2-1, is GAGVSQSPRYKVAKRGQDVALRCDPISGHVSLFWYQQALGQGPEFLTYFQNEAQLDKSGLPSDRFFAERPEGSVSTLKIQRTQQEDSAVYLCASSYLLNEQFFGPGTRLTVL.

The chain is built from TRBV6-5 and TRBJ2-7; the match to TRBD2 covers 10 bases. There are 15 residues in the CDR3. Germline trimming cut 6 bases from V and 3 bases from J; bases unmatched to any gene: 8. Looked up from germline, CDR1 is MNHEY and CDR2 is SVGAGI. For the CDR3, the DNA is TGTGCCAGCAGCAACAGGGTAGCGGGGGGCTACGAGCAGTACTTC. Translated, it gives CASSNRVAGGYEQYF.

The chain has TRBV11-2 and TRBJ1-2; 9 bases agree with TRBD1. Germline CDR1 is SGHAT and CDR2 is FQNNGV. The CDR3 has 14 residues. With 3 bases clipped from V and 8 bases from J, the junction kept 7 bases outside the gene matches. The CDR3 protein is CASSFRDRVGGYTF. CDR3 coding DNA: TGTGCCAGCAGCTTCCGGGACAGGGTGGGAGGCTACACCTTC.

J is TRBJ2-5 and V is TRBV5-4, with a weak D call TRBD2 (7 bases). Germline values: CDR1 SGHNT, CDR2 YYREEE (reference sequence). CDR3 length: 16 residues. With 6 bases removed from V and 4 bases from J, the gap between germline ends came to 22 bases. The CDR3 DNA follows: TGTGCCAGCATCCCTGGTCTAGCTAGGGGGGGAGAGACCCAGTACTTC. Protein: CASIPGLARGGETQYF.

The V call is TRBV18, the J call TRBJ2-3; D is possibly TRBD1 (6 bases). The CDR3 runs to 14 residues. Per the germline V gene, CDR1 is KGHSH and CDR2 is LQKENI. V shed 6 bases and J shed 5 bases, with 15 bases lying between them. The CDR3 DNA sequence: TGTGCCAGCTCCCCCCCAGGGGATGGAGATACGCAGTATTTT. Residues: CASSPPGDGDTQYF.

This clone was seen only once. Its ends do not fully match the called genes, so a read error is possible. This sequence joins TRBV6-1 and TRBJ2-7, with D perhaps TRBD1 or TRBD2 (5 bases each). Germline V gene data show CDR1 as MNHNS and CDR2 as SASEGT. This CDR3 has 12 amino acids. CDR3 in DNA: TGTGCCAGCAGCCCTCTCCGGGACGAGCTAGCCTTC. Translation gives CASSPLRDELAF.

This clone was detected a few times. The V call is TRBV28, the J call TRBJ1-2; D not resolved. The CDR3 length is 12 residues. Germline CDR1 MDHEN, CDR2 SYDVKM. V was clipped by 8 bases and J by 0 bases, with 7 bases between them. For the CDR3, the DNA is TGTGCCAGCTGGCTAGCTAACTATGGCTACACCTTC. Amino acids: CASWLANYGYTF.

The chain has TRBV6-6 and TRBJ2-7; 10 positions match TRBD1. The CDR3 contains 15 residues. V shed 5 bases and J 4 bases; nucleotides not matched to a gene: 8. The germline V gene has CDR1 MNHNY and CDR2 SVGAGI (reference sequence). CDR3 sequence (DNA): TGTGCCAGCAGTCAACCGGGACAGGGGATGTACGAGCAGTACTTC. Translating gives CASSQPGQGMYEQYF.

This clone was seen just once. The DNA for the CDR3 is TGTGCCAGCAGCCCCGGACCTCTTTATGGTCGGTACGAGCAGTACTTC. Translated, it gives CASSPGPLYGRYEQYF. The chain has TRBV7-6 and TRBJ2-7, with D hard to call. V was trimmed by 5 bases and J by 4 bases, leaving 21 bases between them. The CDR3 extends over 16 amino acids. Germline CDR1 SGHVS, CDR2 FNYEAQ.

This chain connects TRBV10-2 to TRBJ2-7, with 8 bases lining up with TRBD1. The CDR3 extends over 11 amino acids. V lost 6 bases to trimming and J lost 5 bases; unmatched junction nucleotides: 0. CDR1 is WSHSY, CDR2 SAAADI, per germline. DNA for the CDR3: TGCGCCAGCAGGACAGGGGACGAGCAGTACTTC. It codes for CASRTGDEQYF.

This rearrangement joins TRBV10-3 to TRBJ2-1; unclear D gene. V lost 4 bases and J lost 0, with 13 bases in between. The CDR3 sequence is 16 residues long. Germline loops: CDR1 ENHRY, CDR2 SYGVKD. Here the CDR3 reads CAISAQWSSSYNEQFF. The CDR3 DNA is TGTGCCATCAGTGCCCAATGGAGTAGCTCCTACAATGAGCAGTTCTTC.

The rearrangement links TRBV28 to TRBJ1-2; 9 nucleotides agree with TRBD1. Germline V gene data show CDR1 as MDHEN and CDR2 as SYDVKM. V shed 5 bases and J 4 bases; nucleotides not matched to a gene: 5. This CDR3 spans 14 amino acids. CDR3 sequence: CASSHRGHGYGYTF. In DNA form, the CDR3 reads TGTGCCAGCAGTCACAGGGGGCACGGCTATGGCTACACCTTC.

The chain joins TRBV5-1 to TRBJ2-3; 8 bases align to TRBD2. Germline-derived CDR1 and CDR2 are SGHRS and YFSETQ. With 0 bases clipped from V and 4 bases from J, the junction kept 4 bases outside the gene matches. This CDR3 spans 15 amino acids. The CDR3, as DNA: TGCGCCAGCAGCTTGGCCGGGACTAGTGCAGATACGCAGTATTTT. Its translation: CASSLAGTSADTQYF. Looking up the rest from reference TRBV5-1 and TRBJ2-3 gives the full variable domain: KAGVTQTPRYLIKTRGQQVTLSCSPISGHRSVSWYQQTPGQGLQFLFEYFSETQRNKGNFPGRFSGRQFSNSRSEMNVSTLELGDSALYLCASSLAGTSADTQYFGPGTRLTVL.

The rearrangement joins TRBV4-3 to TRBJ2-7; TRBD2 might be the D (7 bases). The germline V gene encodes CDR1 LGHNA and CDR2 YSLEER. V lost 0 bases to trimming and J lost 3 bases, with 12 bases between them. CDR3 size: 15 residues. The DNA of the CDR3 is TGCGCCAGCAGCCAAGAATCGGGGGGACACTACGAGCAGTACTTC. It specifies CASSQESGGHYEQYF.

V is TRBV28 and J is TRBJ1-5; no definite D call. The CDR3 is 15 residues long. Germline V gene lookup returns CDR1 MDHEN and CDR2 SYDVKM. V was clipped by 8 bases and J by 0 bases, with 14 bases between them. CDR3 loop: CASGFGGISNQPQHF. Here the CDR3 DNA reads TGTGCCAGCGGGTTCGGAGGGATTAGCAATCAGCCCCAGCATTTT.

This clone appeared a single time. The V gene is TRBV5-8, the J gene TRBJ2-2; D unclear. V was shortened by 0 bases and J by 7 bases, with 13 bases between the two germline ends. The V gene's germline CDR1 is SGHTS and CDR2 YDEGEE. The CDR3 length is 15 residues. The DNA for the CDR3 is TGTGCCAGCAGCTTGGTCCCGGGTTCCATCGGGGAGCTGTTTTTT. The encoded protein is CASSLVPGSIGELFF.

The genes are TRBV5-6 and TRBJ1-1; perhaps TRBD1 as D (5 bases). The V end lost 1 base, the J end lost 1 base, and 8 bases lay between the germline ends. This CDR3 region has 14 residues. Germline values: CDR1 SGHDT, CDR2 YYEEEE. The CDR3 DNA is TGTGCCAGCAGCTTGTACAGGCGGAACACTGAAGCTTTCTTT. It codes for CASSLYRRNTEAFF.

This chain joins TRBV5-3 and TRBJ2-7; D is unclear. TRBV5-3 is placed among ORFs of uncertain function. Deletions cut 6 bases from V and 6 bases from J, with 10 bases between. The CDR3 consists of 11 residues. The CDR3 is CARKPPGEQYF. CDR3 coding DNA: TGTGCCAGAAAACCCCCAGGCGAGCAGTACTTC.

CDR3 sequence (DNA): TGTGCCAGCAGTGAGGGACAGGGGGCCAACAATGAGCAGTTCTTC. Protein product: CASSEGQGANNEQFF. This chain links TRBV2 with TRBJ2-1, with TRBD1 matching 12 bases. CDR3 length equals 15 residues. The V gene end was trimmed by 3 bases and the J gene end by 5 bases; junction bases not matched to a gene: 2. CDR1 SNHLY and CDR2 FYNNEI come from the germline V gene.

V and J are TRBV27 and TRBJ2-7, with D maybe TRBD1 (6 bases). Trimming stripped 4 bases from V and 2 bases from J, with 18 bases between. This CDR3 comprises 16 residues. Germline V gene data show CDR1 as MNHEY and CDR2 as SMNVEV (reference sequence). The CDR3 region is CASSSGTNLRTYEQYF. In DNA, the CDR3 is TGTGCCAGCAGTTCCGGGACAAACTTACGAACCTACGAGCAGTACTTC.